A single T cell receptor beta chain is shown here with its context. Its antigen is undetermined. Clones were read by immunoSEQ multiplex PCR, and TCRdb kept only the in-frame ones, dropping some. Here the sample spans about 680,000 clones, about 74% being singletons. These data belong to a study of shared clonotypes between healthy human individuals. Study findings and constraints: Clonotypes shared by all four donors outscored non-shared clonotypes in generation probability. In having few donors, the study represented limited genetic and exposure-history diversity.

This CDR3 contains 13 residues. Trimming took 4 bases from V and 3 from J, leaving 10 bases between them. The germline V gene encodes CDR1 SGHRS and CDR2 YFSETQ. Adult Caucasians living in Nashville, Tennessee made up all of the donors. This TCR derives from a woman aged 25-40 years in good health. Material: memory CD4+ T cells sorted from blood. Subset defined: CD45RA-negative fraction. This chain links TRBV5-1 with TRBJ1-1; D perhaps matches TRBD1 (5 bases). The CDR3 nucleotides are TGCGCCAGCAGCCAAGGGGAGTACACTGAAGCTTTCTTT. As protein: CASSQGEYTEAFF.